This TCR beta chain was captured by sequencing in a study of memory CD8 T cells in hepatitis C reinfection. Study-wide context: Chronic HCV followed reinfection in a couple of donors who cleared primary infection. Late/post reinfection sampling occurred 12 to 24 weeks after detected reinfection. In two donors, CD127- and CD127+ tetramer+ CD8 T cells were sorted separately.

The time point here: late/post reinfection, 12 to 24 weeks after detection. TCR sequencing was done directly ex vivo on sorted cells, without expansion in vitro. CDR3 length: 13 residues. The germline V gene has CDR1 MDHEN and CDR2 SYDVKM. V lost 7 bases and J lost 4; bases outside the gene matches: 5. General study results and limits: With roughly 5 donors, public clonotype conclusions could not be definitive.

The data were produced by immunoSEQ multiplex PCR, yet TCRdb's version contains in-frame clones alone and is incomplete. There are about 270 clones in the sample; 72% occur only once, and under 25% lies in the top ten. The specimen was HCV tetramer-positive CD8+ T cells sorted from blood. The chain couples TRBV28 to TRBJ1-1; 8 bases line up with TRBD1. The sequence was obtained from a man younger than 35 with hepatitis C virus infection. CDR3 sequence (DNA): TGTGCCAGCAACCAGGGGGCGGGCACTGAAGCTTTCTTT. As protein: CASNQGAGTEAFF.